This T cell receptor (beta chain) originates from a study of CD8+CD57+ T cells in acquired aplastic anemia (dated by TCRdb to 2017 to 2018). Turning to the overall study: Extracted DNA from sorted CD4+ and CD8+ cells averaged around 3.3 ug, ranging from roughly 0.17 to 27.4 ug. CD8+CD57+ expansion was defined as frequency above the mean frequency observed in healthy subjects. Study-wide findings and limitations: Between patients and healthy controls, no significant difference in CD8+ Simpson's diversity was found (P=0.060). Although roughly 29 CD8+ CDR3 sequences were shared by patients and controls, these sequences appeared highly expressed in patients and within the immunodominant clones of patients.

This clonotype was seen many times. Its recognized antigen is unknown. The input lacks base qualities; no much larger clone sits a single base away. Flow cytometry had shown CD8+CD57+ cell expansion in the patients selected for sequencing. Every patient had severe acquired aplastic anemia, diagnosed using the International Study of Aplastic Anemia and Agranulocytosis and Camitta criteria. No therapy had been received by the patients at the time of blood sampling. In the study, sorted CD4+ and CD8+ blood T cells from patients with severe aplastic anemia and from healthy subjects underwent deep sequencing of TCR repertoires. In the USA, patient enrollment took place under clinicaltrials.gov protocols 00001620, 01623167, 00001397, 00071045, 00081523 and 00961064. Ficoll-Paque density gradient centrifugation was used to isolate peripheral blood mononuclear cells. Before DNA extraction, CD4+ and CD8+ T cells were sorted with FACS or magnetic beads.

The CDR3 holds 19 amino acids from the cysteine to the phenylalanine. The only DNA kept is the CDR3, 57 bases in frame from the first base. The germline V gene (reference sequence) specifies LNHDA as CDR1 and SQIVND as CDR2. V sheds 2 bases and J sheds 0 bases, leaving 23 bases between their ends. Genomic DNA was used as template for profiling of TCR beta VDJ combinations and CDR3 sequences. An Illumina HiSeq 2000 was the platform used for TCR repertoire sequencing. Per the authors' processing: TRBV/TRBJ rearrangement plots, CDR3 size and DJ length profiles, and Simpson's diversity index were used to assess repertoires. Whichever DNA sequence was most abundant in the deep sequencing data was defined as the immunodominant clone. CDR3 amino acid sequences were checked for sharing across subjects and were also compared against the VDJdb database and published repertoires. TCRdb trimmed the raw reads at Q25, called clones with MiXCR and kept productive beta chains. Each record represents a unique CDR3 protein, reported with the most common genes and DNA among its rows. In this record, the V and J calls reflect TCRdb's handling and not the investigators' own analysis. The sample data list some 200,000 distinct CDR3 sequences, and approximately 48% of these were observed just once. Clones ranked in the top ten supply 8% to 10% of the sample.

Recombination linked TRBV19 to TRBJ2-7, with the D segment possibly TRBD1 or TRBD2, each aligning over 5 bases. This TCR was sampled from a human donor with aplastic anemia. The sequenced sample consisted of sorted CD4+, CD8+, or CD8+CD57+ T cells (not recorded which) from PBMCs. The sequenced DNA: TGTGCCAGTAGTATATTCCTTGTCGGTAGTGGGGACGTCTCCTACGAGCAGTACTTC. It translates as CASSIFLVGSGDVSYEQYF.